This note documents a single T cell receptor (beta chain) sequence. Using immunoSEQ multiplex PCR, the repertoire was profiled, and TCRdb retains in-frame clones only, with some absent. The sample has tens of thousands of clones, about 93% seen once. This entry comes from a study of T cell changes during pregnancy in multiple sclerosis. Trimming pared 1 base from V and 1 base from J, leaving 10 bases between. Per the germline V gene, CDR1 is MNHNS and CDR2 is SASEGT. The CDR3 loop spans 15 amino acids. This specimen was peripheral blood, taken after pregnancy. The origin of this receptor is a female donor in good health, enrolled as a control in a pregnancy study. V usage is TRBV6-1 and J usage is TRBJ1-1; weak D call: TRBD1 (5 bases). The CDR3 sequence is CASSEVGGSNTEAFF. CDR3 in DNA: TGTGCCAGCAGTGAAGTGGGGGGGTCGAACACTGAAGCTTTCTTT.